One sample yielded the 28 T cell receptor beta chains listed below, sequenced in a study of T cells after yellow fever vaccination. TCRdb independently ran MiXCR on the 5' RACE reads; one entry per CDR3 protein. Of roughly 500,000 distinct CDR3 sequences listed, roughly 21% were seen once; the top ten hold 14%. The specimen comprised PBMCs, sampled 15 days after the yellow fever booster vaccination. The receptors here all came from a young man who received the YFV17D yellow fever vaccine.

The chain links TRBV24-1 to TRBJ2-5, with 7 bases matching TRBD2. The length of the CDR3 is 17 residues. Germline CDR1 and CDR2: KGHDR and SFDVKD. Losses at the gene ends were 3 bases for V and 1 base for J; bases not matched to a gene: 10. This CDR3 reads CATSDPVAGLTQETQYF. The CDR3 DNA is TGTGCCACCAGTGATCCGGTTGCGGGACTAACCCAAGAGACCCAGTACTTC.

This clonotype was found a few times. V is TRBV10-3 and J is TRBJ2-1; tentatively, D is TRBD2 (6 bases). The CDR3 covers 14 residues. CDR1 and CDR2 (germline): ENHRY, SYGVKD. The germline V and J ends were trimmed by 10 bases and 0 bases, with 13 bases remaining between them. The CDR3 region is CATQEGPSYNEQFF. CDR3 sequence (DNA): TGTGCCACCCAGGAGGGCCCCTCCTACAATGAGCAGTTCTTC.

The genes are TRBV20-1 and TRBJ2-3; D gene unclear. The CDR3 loop spans 13 amino acids. From germline, CDR1 is DFQATT and CDR2 SNEGSKA (reference sequence). Trimming removed 7 bases from V and 0 bases from J, with 11 bases in between. The CDR3 bases are TGCAGTGGTCACCTACCTAGCACAGATACGCAGTATTTT. As protein: CSGHLPSTDTQYF.

The sample holds a few counts of this clonotype. The rearrangement uses TRBV4-3 and TRBJ2-7; TRBD2 matches 8 bases. V gave up 6 bases and J gave up 2 bases; unmatched junction bases: 12. The germline gives CDR1 LGHNA, CDR2 YSLEER. The CDR3 spans 16 residues. This chain's CDR3 is CASSPEGSGATYEQYF. The CDR3 region has the DNA TGCGCCAGCAGTCCAGAGGGTAGCGGGGCCACCTACGAGCAGTACTTC.

The chain uses TRBV20-1 and TRBJ1-3; D is undetermined. The CDR3 is 14 residues long. V was shortened by 3 bases and J by 2 bases, with 11 bases between the two germline ends. Germline V gene lookup returns CDR1 DFQATT and CDR2 SNEGSKA (reference sequence). The CDR3 sequence: CSASRVGTGNTIYF. As DNA, the CDR3 is TGCAGTGCTAGTCGGGTGGGGACTGGAAACACCATATATTTT.

This chain connects TRBV12-3 or TRBV12-4 to TRBJ2-7, with D possibly matching TRBD2 (6 bases). Trimming stripped 7 bases from V and 2 bases from J, with 12 bases between. The CDR3 runs 13 residues. The DNA of the CDR3 is TGTGCCAGCAAGAATAGCGGCGCCTACGAGCAGTACTTC. It specifies CASKNSGAYEQYF.

This clonotype was detected a few times. The J gene is TRBJ2-4, the V gene TRBV6-5, with 7 positions matching TRBD1. This CDR3 comprises 17 residues. Germline CDR1 reads MNHEY; CDR2 reads SVGAGI. V gave up 4 bases and J gave up 2 bases; unmatched junction bases: 11. The CDR3 nucleotides are TGTGCCAGCAGTTCGACAGGGATTTCGGGGACCAAAAACATTCAGTACTTC. Translation: CASSSTGISGTKNIQYF.

This clonotype was counted between two and nine times. V is TRBV12-3 or TRBV12-4 and J is TRBJ1-3, with no clear D. CDR3 size: 15 residues. V was clipped by 0 bases and J by 0 bases, with 6 bases between them. CDR3 coding DNA: TGTGCCAGCAGTTTAGCGAGGAGCTCTGGAAACACCATATATTTT. Its protein is CASSLARSSGNTIYF.

The rearrangement uses TRBV12-3 or TRBV12-4 and TRBJ2-1; TRBD2 agrees at 8 bases. After removal of 2 bases from V and 9 bases from J, the junction contained 6 bases not matched to a gene. The CDR3 totals 14 residues. The CDR3 sequence is CASSLYGRAGEQFF. CDR3 DNA sequence: TGTGCCAGCAGTTTATACGGGAGGGCGGGTGAGCAGTTCTTC.

The CDR3 DNA follows: TGTGCCAGCTCACCTGGGACAGGCTACGAGCAGTACTTC. Its translation: CASSPGTGYEQYF. This chain joins TRBV18 and TRBJ2-7; 8 bases agree with TRBD1. Germline V gene lookup returns CDR1 KGHSH and CDR2 LQKENI. This CDR3 spans 13 amino acids. V shed 3 bases and J 3 bases; nucleotides not matched to a gene: 1. The full variable domain, with the rest looked up from reference TRBV18 and TRBJ2-7, is NAGVMQNPRHLVRRRGQEARLRCSPMKGHSHVYWYRQLPEEGLKFMVYLQKENIIDESGMPKERFSAEFPKEGPSILRIQQVVRGDSAAYFCASSPGTGYEQYFGPGTRLTVT.

This clonotype was observed a handful of times. The V gene is TRBV24-1, the J gene TRBJ2-1, with D unclear. The CDR3 runs 14 residues. Germline CDR1 reads KGHDR; CDR2 reads SFDVKD. V shed 4 bases and J shed 9 bases, with 15 bases lying between them. CDR3 sequence (DNA): TGTGCCACCAGTGAACCCCCGCCTGGATTTGAGCAGTTCTTC. Protein sequence: CATSEPPPGFEQFF.

This clonotype has only a few counts. This chain joins TRBV14 and TRBJ1-2; D remains unclear. V lost 4 bases, J lost 8 bases, and 14 bases lay in between. Germline CDR1 and CDR2: SGHDN and FVKESK. This CDR3 is 13 amino acids long. The chain's CDR3 is CASSPLSRNGYTF. The DNA for the CDR3 is TGTGCCAGCAGCCCATTGAGTCGAAACGGCTACACCTTC.

The chain joins TRBV6-2 or TRBV6-3 to TRBJ1-1, with 7 bases identical to TRBD1. Germline lookup yields CDR1 MNHEY and CDR2 SVGEGT. The V gene end was trimmed by 7 bases and the J gene end by 0 bases; junction bases not matched to a gene: 8. CDR3 length: 15 amino acids. The CDR3 sequence: CASTHRGLLNTEAFF. The CDR3 DNA follows: TGTGCCAGCACTCACAGGGGTCTTCTGAACACTGAAGCTTTCTTT.

This clonotype was detected only a few times. The chain uses TRBV7-6 and TRBJ2-3; TRBD2 aligns across 10 bases. The CDR3 length is 15 residues. The V segment lost 5 bases and the J segment 6 bases; nucleotides outside the gene matches: 8. Germline assignment: CDR1 SGHVS and CDR2 FNYEAQ. The CDR3, as DNA: TGTGCCAGCAGCATTTCAACGGGACTAGCGGATACGCAGTATTTT. Translation: CASSISTGLADTQYF.

The CDR3 DNA sequence: TGCGCCAGCAGCGCGGGCCTCGAAGATACGCAGTATTTT. Encoded protein: CASSAGLEDTQYF. This rearrangement joins TRBV5-1 to TRBJ2-3; weak D call: TRBD2 (5 bases). CDR3 length: 13 amino acids. V lost 4 bases and J 5 bases, leaving 11 bases between the germline ends. Germline V gene sequence: CDR1 SGHRS, CDR2 YFSETQ.

The chain is built from TRBV27 and TRBJ2-1; D call uncertain. The V gene's germline CDR1 is MNHEY and CDR2 SMNVEV (reference sequence). Trimming removed 4 bases at V and 4 bases at J, with 11 bases between. CDR3 length equals 14 residues. The CDR3 sequence: CASSSLLVYNEQFF. The CDR3, as DNA: TGTGCCAGCAGTTCCCTCCTGGTGTACAATGAGCAGTTCTTC.

This clonotype was detected only a few times. The chain links TRBV6-1 to TRBJ2-4, with D possibly matching TRBD1 (7 bases). Trimming took 6 bases from V and 8 from J, leaving 17 bases between them. The CDR3 consists of 14 residues. Germline CDR1 reads MNHNS; CDR2 reads SASEGT. CDR3 in DNA: TGTGCCAGCAGGGACTACAGGGGCGGTGACATTCAGTACTTC. Residues: CASRDYRGGDIQYF.

The rearrangement links TRBV28 to TRBJ2-1, with D unclear. This CDR3 spans 16 amino acids. Trimming pared 6 bases from V and 0 bases from J, leaving 15 bases between. CDR1 MDHEN and CDR2 SYDVKM come from the germline V gene. The CDR3 DNA follows: TGTGCCAGCAGCTTGGTGGATACAAGCTCCTACAATGAGCAGTTCTTC. This gives the protein CASSLVDTSSYNEQFF.

Only a few counts were recorded for this clonotype. The chain links TRBV19 to TRBJ2-7; the D gene is possibly TRBD2 (6 bases). Germline lookup yields CDR1 LNHDA and CDR2 SQIVND (reference sequence). V was cut by 1 base and J by 2 bases, with 12 bases left in between. This CDR3 comprises 15 residues. Here the CDR3 DNA reads TGTGCCAGTAGTATAGGACTGGGCGGGACCTACGAGCAGTACTTC. It translates to CASSIGLGGTYEQYF.

In this sample, this clonotype turned up a few times. J is TRBJ2-7 and V is TRBV20-1, with D possibly matching TRBD2 (6 bases). Germline V gene data show CDR1 as DFQATT and CDR2 as SNEGSKA (reference sequence). CDR3 size: 14 residues. V was shortened by 8 bases and J by 0 bases, with 17 bases between the two germline ends. Written as DNA, the CDR3 is TGCAGTCCGTCTCGACGGGAGACCTCCTACGAGCAGTACTTC. Its translation: CSPSRRETSYEQYF.

This clonotype was observed a few times. The CDR3: CASSLGRMETQYF. The CDR3 DNA reads as TGTGCCAGCAGTTTGGGCAGGATGGAGACCCAGTACTTC. J is TRBJ2-5 and V is TRBV28; D gene uncertain. The V end lost 3 bases, the J end lost 5 bases, and 10 bases lay between the germline ends. Looked up from germline, CDR1 is MDHEN and CDR2 is SYDVKM. This CDR3 is 13 amino acids long.

The genes are TRBV7-8 and TRBJ2-5; 7 bases are shared with TRBD1. This CDR3 contains 16 residues. Germline loops: CDR1 SGHVS, CDR2 FQNEAQ. V shed 2 bases and J 3 bases; nucleotides not matched to a gene: 9. Written as DNA, the CDR3 is TGTGCCAGCAGCTTAATCCGAGACAGGGAAGAAGAGACCCAGTACTTC. Its protein is CASSLIRDREEETQYF. Combining the CDR3 with reference TRBV7-8 and TRBJ2-5 gives the whole variable domain GAGVSQSPRYKVAKRGQDVALRCDPISGHVSLFWYQQALGQGPEFLTYFQNEAQLDKSGLPSDRFFAERPEGSVSTLKIQRTQQEDSAVYLCASSLIRDREEETQYFGPGTRLLVL.

In its sample, this clonotype was seen a few times. The chain carries TRBV7-6 and TRBJ2-7, with D possibly being TRBD2 (7 bases). Germline lookup yields CDR1 SGHVS and CDR2 FNYEAQ. Trimming left V 0 bases short and J 2 bases short, with 20 bases between. There are 18 residues in the CDR3. The CDR3 protein is CASSLARGGGRETYEQYF. CDR3 nucleotides: TGTGCCAGCAGCTTAGCTAGGGGGGGCGGGAGAGAAACCTACGAGCAGTACTTC. The entire variable domain, with the rest obtained from reference TRBV7-6 and TRBJ2-7, is as follows: GAGVSQSPRYKVTKRGQDVALRCDPISGHVSLYWYRQALGQGPEFLTYFNYEAQQDKSGLPNDRFSAERPEGSISTLTIQRTEQRDSAMYRCASSLARGGGRETYEQYFGPGTRLTVT.

V gene TRBV5-1 combines with J gene TRBJ2-1, with 8 positions matching TRBD2. Germline CDR1 and CDR2: SGHRS and YFSETQ. The J segment lost 4 bases and the V segment lost 0 bases, leaving 6 bases of the junction unmatched. The CDR3 is 16 residues long. The CDR3 sequence: CASSLGPREGYNEQFF. In nucleotides, the CDR3 is TGCGCCAGCAGCTTGGGCCCCCGGGAGGGATACAATGAGCAGTTCTTC.

This clonotype was seen a few times. The V call is TRBV7-9, the J call TRBJ2-1, with D perhaps assigned TRBD1 or TRBD2 (6 bases each). The CDR3 runs to 15 residues. V was shortened by 10 bases and J by 0 bases, with 16 bases between the two germline ends. Germline V gives CDR1 SEHNR, CDR2 FQNEAQ (reference sequence). Here the CDR3 reads CATQRGTSSYNEQFF. Written as DNA, the CDR3 is TGTGCCACCCAACGGGGGACAAGCTCCTACAATGAGCAGTTCTTC.

This clonotype turned up a few times. The V call is TRBV5-1, the J call TRBJ2-7; 10 bases match TRBD2. The germline V gene has CDR1 SGHRS and CDR2 YFSETQ. CDR3 length: 15 residues. With V trimmed by 5 bases and J by 2 bases, 7 bases remained unmatched. The DNA for the CDR3 is TGCGCCAGCAGACCTGGACTAGCGGAACCCTACGAGCAGTACTTC. This codes for CASRPGLAEPYEQYF.

J is TRBJ2-5 and V is TRBV9, with D possibly being TRBD2 (5 bases). The germline gives CDR1 SGDLS, CDR2 YYNGEE. V dropped 0 bases and J dropped 1 base, with 13 bases sitting between them. The CDR3 is made up of 16 amino acids. This CDR3 is CASSVVGSGTQETQYF. The CDR3, as DNA: TGTGCCAGCAGCGTAGTCGGGTCGGGAACCCAAGAGACCCAGTACTTC.

The chain is built from TRBV28 and TRBJ2-7; the D gene is possibly TRBD1 (6 bases). The CDR3 is 16 amino acids. The germline V and J ends were trimmed by 3 bases and 2 bases, with 17 bases remaining between them. Germline assignment: CDR1 MDHEN and CDR2 SYDVKM. The CDR3 region is CASSLGRGLRAYEQYF. The CDR3 DNA is TGTGCCAGCAGTTTGGGCAGGGGTTTGCGGGCCTACGAGCAGTACTTC.